This T cell receptor (beta chain) came from a study of T cell repertoires in cytomegalovirus infection. Overall study: Public TCR beta signatures were indicative of both CMV infection and a matching HLA type.

This clonotype was counted a few times. Its antigen is as yet unknown. TCRdb ran MiXCR on the reads and lists one entry per CDR3 protein. The data contain about 530,000 distinct CDR3 sequences, less than 30% of them seen just once; the ten biggest clones take up about 12%. Trimming took 6 bases from V and 3 from J; bases not matched to a gene: 16. The CDR3 has 18 residues. Germline CDR1 MGHRA, CDR2 YSYEKL. Study conclusions and caveats: Across the ex vivo response, the dominant clonotypes were HLA-C-restricted CMV-specific TCR beta clonotypes. Individuals carrying CMV plus the relevant HLA were identified by cumulative frequency of public TCR beta families.

This clonotype was obtained from a human donor in good health (CMV status not recorded). Some clones in this sample may be carry-over from other donors' samples. Sequencing was performed on PBMCs. The chain has TRBV4-1 and TRBJ2-3, with 9 nucleotides matching TRBD2. The CDR3, as DNA: TGCGCCAGCAGGGCCCAAGAAAGGGTAGCGGGAGATACAGATACGCAGTATTTT. It is translated as CASRAQERVAGDTDTQYF.